The 7 T cell receptor beta chains below were found in one sample sequenced in a study of CD8 T cells in ankylosing spondylitis. MiXCR, run by TCRdb on the 5' RACE reads, gives a single entry per CDR3 protein. The sample holds tens of thousands of distinct CDR3 sequences, 9.5% to 12% seen once. The specimen was blood, either unsorted or a sorted T cell fraction (not recorded which). The receptors originated from a male donor with ankylosing spondylitis or in good health (not recorded which).

In its sample, this clonotype was seen many times. This chain links TRBV29-1 with TRBJ2-2; 8 nucleotides match TRBD1. Looked up from germline, CDR1 is SQVTM and CDR2 is ANQGSEA. Trimming removed 4 bases from V and 7 bases from J; junction bases left unmatched: 5. The CDR3 has 13 residues. The CDR3 nucleotides read TGCAGCGTTGGGCCAGGGGGCTACGGGGAGCTGTTTTTT. Amino acid sequence: CSVGPGGYGELFF.

This clonotype was detected ten times or more. CDR3 loop: CSILRLAGNSYEQYF. DNA of the CDR3: TGCAGTATCTTGCGGCTAGCGGGGAACTCCTACGAGCAGTACTTC. The chain employs TRBV20-1 and TRBJ2-7; 9 bases line up with TRBD2. Looked up from germline, CDR1 is DFQATT and CDR2 is SNEGSKA (reference sequence). The trim removed 8 bases at V and 0 bases at J, leaving 11 bases unmatched. The CDR3 has 15 amino acids.

V and J are TRBV28 and TRBJ1-1; D might be TRBD1 (6 bases). Trimming removed 3 bases from V and 3 bases from J, with 17 bases in between. The CDR3 contains 16 residues. The V gene's germline CDR1 is MDHEN and CDR2 SYDVKM. The CDR3 region has the DNA TGTGCCAGCAGTTTGGATGGGGGGCGAAGGGACACTGAAGCTTTCTTT. It is translated as CASSLDGGRRDTEAFF.

This chain uses TRBV7-6 with TRBJ1-1, with a weak D call TRBD1 (5 bases). From germline, CDR1 is SGHVS and CDR2 FNYEAQ. The CDR3 has 17 residues. V lost 1 base and J lost 4, with 19 bases in between. CDR3 nucleotides: TGTGCCAGCAGCTTAGGAGGCGGTCAGGGTCCGGCCACTGAAGCTTTCTTT. This gives the protein CASSLGGGQGPATEAFF.

Regarding this clonotype: Sequence at one end of the junction differs from germline and may be a read error. The chain couples TRBV5-1 to TRBJ2-7, with D possibly matching TRBD1 (6 bases). The germline CDR1 and CDR2 sequences are SGHRS and YFSETQ. This CDR3 contains 14 residues. CDR3 DNA sequence: TGCGTCAGCAGCTTGCAGGGGACCGCCTACGAGCAGTACTTC. Encoded protein: CVSSLQGTAYEQYF.

On this clonotype: At one of its ends the junction is not consistent with the germline gene, which may arise from a read error. The chain employs TRBV3-1 and TRBJ1-6, with TRBD1 matching over 9 bases. The germline V gene has CDR1 LGHDT and CDR2 YNNKEL (reference sequence). CDR3 size: 15 residues. The CDR3 DNA follows: TGTGGCAGCAGCCAAGGGACAGGGAGAAATTCACCCCTCCACTTT. Translated: CGSSQGTGRNSPLHF.

The chain links TRBV5-1 to TRBJ2-5, with D possibly matching TRBD1 (5 bases). There are 14 residues in the CDR3. Trimming left V 0 bases short and J 0 bases short, with 6 bases between. Germline assignment: CDR1 SGHRS and CDR2 YFSETQ. The CDR3 DNA sequence: TGCGCCAGCAGCTTGGTCAGGGACCAAGAGACCCAGTACTTC. Its protein product is CASSLVRDQETQYF.